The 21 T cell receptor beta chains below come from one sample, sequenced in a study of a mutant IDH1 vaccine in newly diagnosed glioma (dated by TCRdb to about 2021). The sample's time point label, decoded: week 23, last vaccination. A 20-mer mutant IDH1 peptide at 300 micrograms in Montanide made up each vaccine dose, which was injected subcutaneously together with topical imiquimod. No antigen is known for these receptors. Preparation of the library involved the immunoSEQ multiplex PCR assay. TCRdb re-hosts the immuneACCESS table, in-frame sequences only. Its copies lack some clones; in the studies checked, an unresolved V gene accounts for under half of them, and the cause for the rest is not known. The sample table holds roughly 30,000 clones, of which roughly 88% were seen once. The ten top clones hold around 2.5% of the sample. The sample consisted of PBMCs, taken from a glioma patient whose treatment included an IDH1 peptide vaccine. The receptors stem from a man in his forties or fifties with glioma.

The CDR3 protein is CASSTGGSPLHF. The CDR3 DNA reads TGTGCCAGCAGCACAGGGGGATCACCCCTCCACTTT. The chain combines TRBV21-1 with TRBJ1-6; TRBD1 is taken as the D call from the table, unchecked against the DNA. TRBV21-1 is classified as a pseudogene. This CDR3 region has 12 residues.

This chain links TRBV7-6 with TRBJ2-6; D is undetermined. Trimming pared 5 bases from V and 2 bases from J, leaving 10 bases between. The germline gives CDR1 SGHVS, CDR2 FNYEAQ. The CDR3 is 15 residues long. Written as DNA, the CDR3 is TGTGCCAGCAGCCAATTCTCCACTGGGGCCAACGTCCTGACTTTC. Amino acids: CASSQFSTGANVLTF.

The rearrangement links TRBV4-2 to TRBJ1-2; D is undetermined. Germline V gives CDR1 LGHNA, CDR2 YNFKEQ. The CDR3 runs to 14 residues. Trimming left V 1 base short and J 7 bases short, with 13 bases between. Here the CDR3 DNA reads TGTGCCAGCAGCCAAGTGGAGTCATTTAGTGGCTACACCTTC. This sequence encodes CASSQVESFSGYTF.

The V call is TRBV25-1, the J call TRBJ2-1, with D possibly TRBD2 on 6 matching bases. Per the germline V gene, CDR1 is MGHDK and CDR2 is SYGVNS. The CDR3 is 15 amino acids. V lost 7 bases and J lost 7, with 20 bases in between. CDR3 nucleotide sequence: TGTGCCAGCAAGGACGCGGGGCCTCCCGTAAATGAGCAGTTCTTC. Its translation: CASKDAGPPVNEQFF. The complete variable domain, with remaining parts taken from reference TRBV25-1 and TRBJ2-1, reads EADIYQTPRYLVIGTGKKITLECSQTMGHDKMYWYQQDPGMELHLIHYSYGVNSTEKGDLSSESTVSRIRTEHFPLTLESARPSHTSQYLCASKDAGPPVNEQFFGPGTRLTVL.

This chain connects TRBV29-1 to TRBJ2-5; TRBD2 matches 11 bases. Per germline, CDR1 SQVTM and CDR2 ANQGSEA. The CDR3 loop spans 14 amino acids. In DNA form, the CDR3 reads TGCAGAGCGACGAAAGGACTAGCGGGAGAGACCCAGTACTTC. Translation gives CRATKGLAGETQYF.

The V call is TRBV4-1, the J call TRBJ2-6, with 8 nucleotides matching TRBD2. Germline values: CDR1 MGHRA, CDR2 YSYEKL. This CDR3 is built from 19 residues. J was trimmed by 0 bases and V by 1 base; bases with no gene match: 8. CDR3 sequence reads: CASSQGNSGIFSGANVLTF. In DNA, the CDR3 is TGCGCCAGCAGCCAAGGTAATAGCGGGATATTCTCTGGGGCCAACGTCCTGACTTTC.

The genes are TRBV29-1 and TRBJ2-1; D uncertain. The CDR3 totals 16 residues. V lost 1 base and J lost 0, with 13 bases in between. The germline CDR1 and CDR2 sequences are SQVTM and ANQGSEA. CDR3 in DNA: TGCAGCGTTGAAGTCCGTCGCACCAGCTCCTACAATGAGCAGTTCTTC. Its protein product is CSVEVRRTSSYNEQFF.

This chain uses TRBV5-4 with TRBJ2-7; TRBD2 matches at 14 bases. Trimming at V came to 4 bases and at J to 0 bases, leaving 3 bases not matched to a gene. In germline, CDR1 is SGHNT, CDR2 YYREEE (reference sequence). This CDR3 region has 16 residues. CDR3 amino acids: CASSMGTSGGSYEQYF. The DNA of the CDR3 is TGTGCCAGCAGCATGGGGACTAGCGGGGGCTCCTACGAGCAGTACTTC.

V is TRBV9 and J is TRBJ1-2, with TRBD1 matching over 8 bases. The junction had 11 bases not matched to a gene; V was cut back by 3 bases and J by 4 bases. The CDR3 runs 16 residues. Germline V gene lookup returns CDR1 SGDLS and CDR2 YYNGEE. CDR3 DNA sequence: TGTGCCAGCAGCGCCAGATTACAGGGGGGAGTCTATGGCTACACCTTC. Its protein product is CASSARLQGGVYGYTF.

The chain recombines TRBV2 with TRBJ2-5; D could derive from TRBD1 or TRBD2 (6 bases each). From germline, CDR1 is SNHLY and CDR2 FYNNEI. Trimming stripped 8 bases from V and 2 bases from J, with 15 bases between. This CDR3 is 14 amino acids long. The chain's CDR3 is CASAGQNFQETQYF. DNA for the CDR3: TGTGCCAGCGCGGGACAAAATTTTCAAGAGACCCAGTACTTC.

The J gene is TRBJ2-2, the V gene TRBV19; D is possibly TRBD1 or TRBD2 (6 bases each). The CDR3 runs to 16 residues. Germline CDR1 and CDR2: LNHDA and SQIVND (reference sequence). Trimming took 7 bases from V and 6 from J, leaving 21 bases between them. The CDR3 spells CASTPRRGGSAGELFF. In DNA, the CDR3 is TGTGCCAGTACCCCAAGACGAGGGGGGAGCGCCGGGGAGCTGTTTTTT.

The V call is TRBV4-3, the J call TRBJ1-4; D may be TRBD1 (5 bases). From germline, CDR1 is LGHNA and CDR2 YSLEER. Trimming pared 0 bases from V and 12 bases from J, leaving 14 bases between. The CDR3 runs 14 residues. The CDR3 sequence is CASSQDDSRWELFF. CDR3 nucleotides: TGCGCCAGCAGCCAAGATGACAGCAGGTGGGAACTGTTTTTT.

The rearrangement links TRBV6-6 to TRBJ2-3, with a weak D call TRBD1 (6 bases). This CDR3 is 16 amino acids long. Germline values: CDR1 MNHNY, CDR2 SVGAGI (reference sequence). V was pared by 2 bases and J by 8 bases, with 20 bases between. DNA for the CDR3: TGTGCCAGCAGTTACAATCCGAGACAGGTCGGGACTACGCAGTATTTT. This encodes CASSYNPRQVGTTQYF.

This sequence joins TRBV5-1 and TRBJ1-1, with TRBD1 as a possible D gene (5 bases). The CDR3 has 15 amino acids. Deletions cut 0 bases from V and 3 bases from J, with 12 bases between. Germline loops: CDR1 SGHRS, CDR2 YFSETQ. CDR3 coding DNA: TGCGCCAGCAGCTTGGGGTCAGGGTATGACACTGAAGCTTTCTTT. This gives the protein CASSLGSGYDTEAFF.

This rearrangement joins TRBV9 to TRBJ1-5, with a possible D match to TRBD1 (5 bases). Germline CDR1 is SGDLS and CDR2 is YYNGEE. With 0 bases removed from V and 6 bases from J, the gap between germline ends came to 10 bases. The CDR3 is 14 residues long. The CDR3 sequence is CASSVDGTPQPQHF. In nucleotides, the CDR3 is TGTGCCAGCAGCGTAGATGGGACGCCTCAGCCCCAGCATTTT.

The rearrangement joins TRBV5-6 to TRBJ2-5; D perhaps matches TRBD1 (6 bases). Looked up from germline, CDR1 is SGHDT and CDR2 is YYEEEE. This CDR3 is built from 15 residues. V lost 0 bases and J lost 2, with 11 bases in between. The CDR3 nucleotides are TGTGCCAGCAGCTTGGAACAGGGAATACAAGAGACCCAGTACTTC. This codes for CASSLEQGIQETQYF. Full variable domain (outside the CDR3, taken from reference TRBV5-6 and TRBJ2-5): DAGVTQSPTHLIKTRGQQVTLRCSPKSGHDTVSWYQQALGQGPQFIFQYYEEEERQRGNFPDRFSGHQFPNYSSELNVNALLLGDSALYLCASSLEQGIQETQYFGPGTRLLVL.

The CDR3 spells CASSLAVIGAGNYGYTF. CDR3 sequence (DNA): TGTGCCAGCAGCTTAGCAGTTATCGGTGCAGGAAACTATGGCTACACCTTC. The chain uses TRBV7-2 and TRBJ1-2, with D unclear. The V and J ends lost 0 bases and 2 bases respectively, with 16 bases between them. Germline CDR1 is SGHTA and CDR2 is FQGNSA. The CDR3 covers 17 residues.

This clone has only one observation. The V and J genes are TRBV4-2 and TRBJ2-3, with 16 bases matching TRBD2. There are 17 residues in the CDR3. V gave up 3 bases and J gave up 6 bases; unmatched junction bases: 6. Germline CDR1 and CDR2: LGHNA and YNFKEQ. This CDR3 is CASSHPGLAGGQDTQYF. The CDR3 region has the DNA TGTGCCAGCAGCCATCCGGGACTAGCGGGGGGGCAGGATACGCAGTATTTT.

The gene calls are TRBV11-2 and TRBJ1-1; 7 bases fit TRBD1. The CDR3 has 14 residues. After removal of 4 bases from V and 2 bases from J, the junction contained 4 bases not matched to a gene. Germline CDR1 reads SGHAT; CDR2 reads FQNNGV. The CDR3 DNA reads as TGTGCCAGCAGCTCGGGACAGTTAAACACTGAAGCTTTCTTT. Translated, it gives CASSSGQLNTEAFF.

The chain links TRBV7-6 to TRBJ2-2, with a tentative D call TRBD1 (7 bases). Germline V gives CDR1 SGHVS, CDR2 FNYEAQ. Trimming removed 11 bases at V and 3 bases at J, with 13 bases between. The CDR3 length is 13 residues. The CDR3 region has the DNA TGTGCCGGGACAGCGGGTCACACCGGGGAGCTGTTTTTT. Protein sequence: CAGTAGHTGELFF.

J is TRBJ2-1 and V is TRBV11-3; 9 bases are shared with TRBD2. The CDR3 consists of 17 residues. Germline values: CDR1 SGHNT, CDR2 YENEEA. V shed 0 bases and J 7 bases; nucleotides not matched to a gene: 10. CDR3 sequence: CASSLDSGGLASNEQFF. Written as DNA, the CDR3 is TGTGCCAGCAGCTTAGATTCGGGCGGACTAGCGTCGAATGAGCAGTTCTTC.